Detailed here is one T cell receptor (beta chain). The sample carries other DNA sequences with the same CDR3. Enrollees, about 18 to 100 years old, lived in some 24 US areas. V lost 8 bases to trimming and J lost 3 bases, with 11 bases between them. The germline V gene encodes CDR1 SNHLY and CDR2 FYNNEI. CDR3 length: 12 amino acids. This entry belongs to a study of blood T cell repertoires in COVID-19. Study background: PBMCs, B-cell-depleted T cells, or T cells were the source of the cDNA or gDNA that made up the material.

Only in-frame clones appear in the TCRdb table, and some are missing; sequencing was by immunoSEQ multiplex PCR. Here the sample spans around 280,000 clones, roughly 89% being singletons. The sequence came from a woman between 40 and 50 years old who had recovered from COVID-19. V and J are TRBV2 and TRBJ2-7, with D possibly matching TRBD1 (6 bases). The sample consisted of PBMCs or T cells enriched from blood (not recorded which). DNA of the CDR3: TGTGCCAGCTCAAGACAGGTCTACGAGCAGTACTTC. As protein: CASSRQVYEQYF. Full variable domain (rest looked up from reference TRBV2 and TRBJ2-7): EPEVTQTPSHQVTQMGQEVILRCVPISNHLYFYWYRQILGQKVEFLVSFYNNEISEKSEIFDDQFSVERPDGSNFTLKIRSTKLEDSAMYFCASSRQVYEQYFGPGTRLTVT.